This TCR beta chain emerged from a study of blood T cell repertoires in COVID-19 (dated by TCRdb to about 2020). As for the study more broadly: Samples covering the acute and convalescent phases of COVID-19 were provided by collaborators in the United States, Italy and Spain. The sample metadata nearly always contained a de-identified subject ID, COVID-19 status, age in years and sex. The prospective study material was composed of cDNA or gDNA derived from T cells, B-cell-depleted T cells, or PBMCs. Deeply sampled blood TCRbeta repertoires from subjects exposed to, actively infected with, or recovered from COVID-19 were included in the dataset. The repertoires were released in a freely available public database meant as a resource for research on the immune response to SARS-CoV-2. Where available, HLA class I and class II types were taken from metadata supplied by the sample provider and were not determined by assay-based typing. The samples were drawn from the first 160 participants of the ongoing ImmuneRACE study and from 1,254 subjects provided by 6 global collaborators. Study-wide conclusions, independent of this receptor: The amount of clinical and demographic metadata varied by source and participant and was provided uncurated.

Enrolling through a virtual design, the prospective study's participants ranged in age from about 18 to 89 years and lived across roughly 24 United States geographic areas. In the prospective study, participants were assigned to cohorts based on the clinical history participants reported in a screening survey and a study questionnaire. In the prospective study, whole blood, serum and a nasopharyngeal or oropharyngeal swab were collected from each participant by mobile phlebotomists. Prospective study participants could optionally give additional blood draws and questionnaires over a 2-month period. Before DNA extraction, blood samples from the prospective study were shipped at room temperature or frozen. TCRbeta CDR3 regions were amplified from genomic DNA by means of the immunoSEQ Assay, a bias-controlled multiplex PCR. Per the authors' processing: The number of nucleated cells in each sample was estimated from the amplification of reference gene primers within the assay. Sequence reads were collapsed and filtered to measure the absolute abundance of every unique TCRbeta CDR3 rearrangement. For each sample, productive Simpson clonality was calculated as the square root of Simpson's diversity index over productive rearrangements. Sourced from immuneACCESS, this table was stored by TCRdb with only in-frame sequences that have V and J called. A share of the clones is absent; for the studies checked, an unresolved V gene accounts for under half, and the remainder has no known explanation. From that table come the V and J calls and clone size; the DNA was used to work out D and trimming. This sample lists 200,000 to 250,000 clones; around 85% were detected once. Around 10% of the sample is taken by the ten largest.

Concerning this clone: The antigen it recognizes is unknown. No base-level quality is on record; no much larger clone is a single base apart.

The origin of this receptor is a woman in her forties or fifties with acute COVID-19. Sample: PBMCs or T cells enriched from blood (not recorded which).

In nucleotides, the sequence is TGTGCCAGTAGTCTACAGGGGTACAATCAGCCCCAGCATTTT. This is translated as CASSLQGYNQPQHF. The chain was built from TRBV19 and TRBJ1-5; TRBD1 aligns with 7 central bases. Compared with germline, V lacks 5 bases and J lacks 3 bases; bases without a gene match: 4. The cysteine opens and the phenylalanine closes a CDR3 of 14 amino acids. The DNA shown is the 42-base CDR3, in frame from base 1. The germline V gene encodes CDR1 LNHDA and CDR2 SQIVND (reference sequence).